The subject of this entry is one TCR beta chain. Its antigen is not identified. 13 Jbeta primers and 60 Vbeta primers were used for the PCR. Some clones are missing from TCRdb's copy, which holds only in-frame ones; the method was immunoSEQ multiplex PCR. The sample yields about 160,000 clones, about 72% seen once. Trimming left V 1 base short and J 0 bases short, with 12 bases between. CDR3 size: 16 residues. CDR1 SGHDT and CDR2 YYEEEE come from the germline V gene. These data are taken from a study of cytomegalovirus exposure and HLA in healthy donors. As for the study in general: Roughly 80% of some 390 genotyped donors fell in the Caucasian-associated ancestry cluster.

General observations from the study: No immune exposure information besides CMV serostatus was available. What a later analysis showed was that several of the most significant clusters appeared linked to common viral pathogens.

This sequence was found in a male donor in good health and CMV-seronegative. The rearrangement uses TRBV5-6 and TRBJ2-3; the D gene is possibly TRBD2 (5 bases). The sample consisted of PBMCs. The CDR3 region is CASSLYRGPSTDTQYF. The CDR3 DNA reads TGTGCCAGCAGCTTGTACAGAGGGCCTAGCACAGATACGCAGTATTTT.